A single sample is the source of the 28 T cell receptor beta chains below, sequenced in a study of T cells in Graves' hyperthyroidism and ophthalmopathy. Regions amplified from RNA transcripts were the TCR beta CDR3 regions. HTBI primers were employed in a first-round RT-PCR of the TCR CDR3. TCRdb reanalysed the multiplex PCR reads using MiXCR and keeps one entry per CDR3 protein. The data show approximately 640,000 distinct CDR3 sequences, around 15% seen once. Sequencing was performed on blood. Receptors were obtained from a man in his fifties or sixties with Graves' hyperthyroidism.

This clonotype came up many times. The chain recombines TRBV11-2 with TRBJ2-1, with D unresolved. Germline V gene sequence: CDR1 SGHAT, CDR2 FQNNGV. The V end was cut by 1 base, the J end by 8 bases, with 9 bases between. The CDR3 contains 13 residues. CDR3 in amino acids: CASSLGFRDEQFF. The CDR3 nucleotides read TGTGCCAGCAGCTTAGGATTCCGGGATGAGCAGTTCTTC.

This clonotype was picked up a small number of times. J is TRBJ2-7 and V is TRBV20-1; D gene uncertain. CDR3 length: 15 amino acids. Germline CDR1 reads DFQATT; CDR2 reads SNEGSKA (reference sequence). Trimming shortened V by 0 bases and J by 3 bases, and 15 bases separated the two germline ends. In DNA form, the CDR3 reads TGCAGTGCTAGAGATAGGAAAAAAGAGCTCTACGAGCAGTACTTC. Amino acids: CSARDRKKELYEQYF.

V gene TRBV24-1 combines with J gene TRBJ2-1; the D gene is possibly TRBD2 (5 bases). Trimming shortened V by 10 bases and J by 5 bases, and 14 bases separated the two germline ends. This CDR3 comprises 13 residues. The germline V gene has CDR1 KGHDR and CDR2 SFDVKD. CDR3 sequence reads: CATRSGENNEQFF. The CDR3, as DNA: TGTGCCACGCGGTCCGGGGAAAACAATGAGCAGTTCTTC.

A remark on this clonotype: Just one base apart from a much larger clone, this may be a read error. J is TRBJ2-2 and V is TRBV6-2 or TRBV6-3, with a possible D match to TRBD2 (5 bases). The CDR3 length is 15 residues. Trimming removed 2 bases from V and 6 bases from J, with 13 bases in between. Germline V gives CDR1 MNHEY, CDR2 SVGEGT. CDR3 region: CASSYIEEAAGELFF. CDR3 in DNA: TGTGCCAGCAGTTACATCGAGGAAGCGGCCGGGGAGCTGTTTTTT.

This clonotype was seen repeatedly, ten times or more. The chain recombines TRBV12-3 or TRBV12-4 with TRBJ1-1; D remains unclear. The germline V and J ends were trimmed by 5 bases and 0 bases, with 10 bases remaining between them. This CDR3 contains 14 residues. The CDR3 DNA follows: TGTGCCAGCAGTCCGGACGGAGTGAACACTGAAGCTTTCTTT. Translation: CASSPDGVNTEAFF.

CDR3 residues: CASSLERASSYEQYF. The CDR3 nucleotides are TGTGCCAGCAGCCTCGAGCGGGCGAGCTCCTACGAGCAGTACTTC. The chain is built from TRBV14 and TRBJ2-7; tentative D call: TRBD2 (6 bases). Germline lookup yields CDR1 SGHDN and CDR2 FVKESK. The CDR3 sequence is 15 residues long. V was shortened by 4 bases and J by 0 bases, with 13 bases between the two germline ends. Looking up the rest from reference TRBV14 and TRBJ2-7 gives the full variable domain: EAGVTQFPSHSVIEKGQTVTLRCDPISGHDNLYWYRRVMGKEIKFLLHFVKESKQDESGMPNNRFLAERTGGTYSTLKVQPAELEDSGVYFCASSLERASSYEQYFGPGTRLTVT.

V and J are TRBV25-1 and TRBJ2-5; D is unclear. Looked up from germline, CDR1 is MGHDK and CDR2 is SYGVNS. The CDR3 runs 11 residues. Trimming left V 8 bases short and J 7 bases short, with 11 bases between. CDR3 bases: TGTGCCAGCCCCGAGGTTTGGACCCAGTACTTC. This encodes CASPEVWTQYF. The variable domain in full, with the rest retrieved from reference TRBV25-1 and TRBJ2-5, is EADIYQTPRYLVIGTGKKITLECSQTMGHDKMYWYQQDPGMELHLIHYSYGVNSTEKGDLSSESTVSRIRTEHFPLTLESARPSHTSQYLCASPEVWTQYFGPGTRLLVL.

The chain employs TRBV7-6 and TRBJ2-1; unclear D gene. Trimming cost V 5 bases and J 7 bases, with 15 bases left between them. The CDR3 has 14 amino acids. Germline V gene lookup returns CDR1 SGHVS and CDR2 FNYEAQ. The CDR3 sequence: CASSPDLLGNEQFF. The DNA for the CDR3 is TGTGCCAGCAGCCCGGACCTTTTAGGAAATGAGCAGTTCTTC. Full variable domain (missing parts from reference TRBV7-6 and TRBJ2-1): GAGVSQSPRYKVTKRGQDVALRCDPISGHVSLYWYRQALGQGPEFLTYFNYEAQQDKSGLPNDRFSAERPEGSISTLTIQRTEQRDSAMYRCASSPDLLGNEQFFGPGTRLTVL.

This clonotype showed up many times. This chain uses TRBV2 with TRBJ2-2, with 7 positions matching TRBD1. The CDR3 contains 15 residues. V lost 4 bases and J lost 2; bases outside the gene matches: 4. CDR1 is SNHLY, CDR2 FYNNEI, per germline. The CDR3 region is CASSVYRGNTGELFF. CDR3 DNA sequence: TGTGCCAGCAGTGTTTACAGGGGTAACACCGGGGAGCTGTTTTTT. Full variable domain (remainder filled in from reference TRBV2 and TRBJ2-2): EPEVTQTPSHQVTQMGQEVILRCVPISNHLYFYWYRQILGQKVEFLVSFYNNEISEKSEIFDDQFSVERPDGSNFTLKIRSTKLEDSAMYFCASSVYRGNTGELFFGEGSRLTVL.

This rearrangement joins TRBV7-8 to TRBJ2-3; D is unclear. From germline, CDR1 is SGHVS and CDR2 FQNEAQ. The CDR3 is 13 amino acids. The V and J ends lost 9 bases and 2 bases respectively, with 12 bases between them. The CDR3 sequence: CASRPRFTDTQYF. In DNA, the CDR3 is TGTGCCAGTCGTCCTAGATTCACAGATACGCAGTATTTT. Full variable domain (rest looked up from reference TRBV7-8 and TRBJ2-3): GAGVSQSPRYKVAKRGQDVALRCDPISGHVSLFWYQQALGQGPEFLTYFQNEAQLDKSGLPSDRFFAERPEGSVSTLKIQRTQQEDSAVYLCASRPRFTDTQYFGPGTRLTVL.

The V gene is TRBV29-1, the J gene TRBJ2-5, with D possibly TRBD2 on 6 matching bases. CDR3 size: 14 residues. Germline CDR1 and CDR2: SQVTM and ANQGSEA. Trimming removed 1 base at V and 5 bases at J, with 14 bases between. This CDR3 is CSVEVGLTSETQYF. CDR3 DNA sequence: TGCAGCGTTGAAGTGGGACTGACATCGGAGACCCAGTACTTC.

The chain links TRBV9 to TRBJ2-7; TRBD2 matches 11 bases. After removal of 0 bases from V and 5 bases from J, the junction contained 4 bases not matched to a gene. Germline V CDR1 and CDR2: SGDLS, YYNGEE. The CDR3 has 15 residues. CDR3 coding DNA: TGTGCCAGCAGCGTAGCTCTAGCGGGAGGCCACGAGCAGTACTTC. Protein: CASSVALAGGHEQYF.

The table lists this clonotype with many counts. The chain couples TRBV5-8 to TRBJ2-5, with 10 bases aligning to TRBD1. Trimming at V came to 0 bases and at J to 1 base, leaving 6 bases not matched to a gene. CDR1 and CDR2 (germline): SGHTS, YDEGEE. This CDR3 has 17 amino acids. This chain's CDR3 is CASSLVGQGYGQETQYF. CDR3 coding DNA: TGTGCCAGCAGCTTGGTGGGACAGGGGTATGGCCAAGAGACCCAGTACTTC.

This clonotype occurred many times. The chain carries TRBV27 and TRBJ2-7, with D perhaps matching TRBD1 (6 bases). The V end lost 5 bases, the J end lost 3 bases, and 14 bases lay between the germline ends. The CDR3 length is 14 residues. Germline CDR1 MNHEY, CDR2 SMNVEV (reference sequence). In nucleotides, the CDR3 is TGTGCCAGCAGTCTCCGGGACACCATCTACGAGCAGTACTTC. Its protein product is CASSLRDTIYEQYF.

This clonotype was counted a few times. V usage is TRBV5-1 and J usage is TRBJ2-6, with a tentative D call TRBD1 (5 bases). The V gene lost 5 bases and the J gene lost 3 bases, with 24 bases spanning the gap. Germline loops: CDR1 SGHRS, CDR2 YFSETQ. The CDR3 runs to 19 residues. CDR3 loop: CASRNGLRQTHRGANVLTF. CDR3 coding DNA: TGCGCCAGCAGAAACGGCCTGAGACAGACCCATCGTGGGGCCAACGTCCTGACTTTC.

This chain uses TRBV7-2 with TRBJ2-7; no reliable D call. V gave up 1 base and J gave up 3 bases, with 16 bases separating them. The CDR3 runs to 16 residues. Germline V lookup: CDR1 SGHTA, CDR2 FQGNSA. This CDR3 is CASSLEVALSGYEQYF. CDR3 DNA sequence: TGTGCCAGCAGCTTAGAAGTTGCCCTATCGGGCTACGAGCAGTACTTC.

This clonotype came up many times. CDR3 sequence reads: CASRVGGNTEAFF. In DNA, the CDR3 is TGTGCCAGTAGGGTGGGTGGGAACACTGAAGCTTTCTTT. The chain couples TRBV2 to TRBJ1-1, with D unclear. There are 13 residues in the CDR3. Germline assignment: CDR1 SNHLY and CDR2 FYNNEI. V lost 9 bases and J lost 1, with 12 bases in between.

This clonotype was seen at least ten times. This chain connects TRBV11-1 to TRBJ2-2, with D perhaps TRBD2 (5 bases). Trimming pared 6 bases from V and 3 bases from J, leaving 8 bases between. The germline CDR1 and CDR2 sequences are SGHAT and FQDESV (reference sequence). The CDR3 extends over 13 amino acids. CDR3 sequence: CASSRLYTGELFF. In DNA form, the CDR3 reads TGTGCCAGCAGTCGACTATACACCGGGGAGCTGTTTTTT.

This clonotype was observed at least ten times. The rearrangement uses TRBV12-3 or TRBV12-4 and TRBJ2-1; TRBD2 matches at 8 bases. CDR3 length: 18 amino acids. V lost 6 bases and J lost 2; bases outside the gene matches: 15. The chain's CDR3 is CASRKFRRGGRPYNEQFF. CDR3 bases: TGTGCCAGCAGAAAATTCCGTCGGGGCGGGAGGCCCTACAATGAGCAGTTCTTC.

V is TRBV9 and J is TRBJ2-3, with 9 bases lining up with TRBD2. V shed 4 bases and J 2 bases; nucleotides not matched to a gene: 14. Germline lookup yields CDR1 SGDLS and CDR2 YYNGEE. The CDR3 is made up of 18 amino acids. The CDR3 DNA follows: TGTGCCAGCAGCTCCCGAGTGGGGGGGGGACTAGCCACAGATACGCAGTATTTT. Its protein product is CASSSRVGGGLATDTQYF.

This clonotype appeared many times. The genes are TRBV27 and TRBJ2-5; either TRBD1 or TRBD2 may fit D (5 bases each). CDR1 MNHEY and CDR2 SMNVEV come from the germline V gene (reference sequence). CDR3 size: 16 residues. V was cut by 5 bases and J by 3 bases, with 19 bases left in between. This chain's CDR3 is CASSKIPGAVEETQYF. CDR3 DNA: TGTGCCAGCAGTAAAATCCCCGGGGCCGTGGAAGAGACCCAGTACTTC.

The chain recombines TRBV3-1 with TRBJ2-3, with 8 nucleotides matching TRBD2. With 0 bases clipped from V and 6 bases from J, the junction kept 8 bases outside the gene matches. Germline assignment: CDR1 LGHDT and CDR2 YNNKEL (reference sequence). The CDR3 has 16 residues. CDR3 amino acids: CASSQDQQREIDTQYF. CDR3 in DNA: TGTGCCAGCAGCCAAGACCAACAGCGGGAGATTGATACGCAGTATTTT.

The table lists this clonotype with many counts. The J gene is TRBJ2-1, the V gene TRBV24-1; TRBD2 matches 8 bases. The CDR3 contains 16 residues. V dropped 0 bases and J dropped 8; count of bases not matched to a gene: 8. Per germline, CDR1 KGHDR and CDR2 SFDVKD. As DNA, the CDR3 is TGTGCCACCAGTGATTTGAGCGGGAGTTCCTTCTATGAGCAGTTCTTC. Residues: CATSDLSGSSFYEQFF.

The sample holds a few counts of this clonotype. This chain links TRBV5-1 with TRBJ1-2, with D possibly being TRBD1 (6 bases). This CDR3 is 13 amino acids long. V lost 6 bases and J lost 1, with 10 bases in between. Germline assignment: CDR1 SGHRS and CDR2 YFSETQ. In nucleotides, the CDR3 is TGCGCCAGCACCCTGGACAGTAACTATGGCTACACCTTC. It codes for CASTLDSNYGYTF. The full variable domain, its missing parts supplied by reference TRBV5-1 and TRBJ1-2, is KAGVTQTPRYLIKTRGQQVTLSCSPISGHRSVSWYQQTPGQGLQFLFEYFSETQRNKGNFPGRFSGRQFSNSRSEMNVSTLELGDSALYLCASTLDSNYGYTFGSGTRLTVV.

This clonotype was seen a few times. The V and J genes are TRBV19 and TRBJ1-1, with no clear D. The germline V and J ends were trimmed by 5 bases and 6 bases, with 19 bases remaining between them. The CDR3 sequence is 15 residues long. CDR1 and CDR2 (germline): LNHDA, SQIVND (reference sequence). For the CDR3, the DNA is TGTGCCAGTAGTCCTGACCCTCCGTTGGTCTCTGAAGCTTTCTTT. Translated, it gives CASSPDPPLVSEAFF.

J is TRBJ2-2 and V is TRBV9; perhaps TRBD2 as D (6 bases). Trimming stripped 4 bases from V and 1 base from J, with 20 bases between. The CDR3 has 18 residues. The germline V gene encodes CDR1 SGDLS and CDR2 YYNGEE. CDR3 loop: CASSHPRDWRENTGELFF. CDR3 nucleotides: TGTGCCAGCAGCCACCCTCGGGACTGGCGGGAGAACACCGGGGAGCTGTTTTTT.

This clonotype was detected a few times. V and J are TRBV27 and TRBJ1-1, with D uncertain. Trimming stripped 4 bases from V and 0 bases from J, with 12 bases between. The CDR3 sequence is 15 residues long. Germline CDR1 MNHEY, CDR2 SMNVEV (reference sequence). CDR3 loop: CASSSQPLMNTEAFF. The CDR3 DNA reads TGTGCCAGCAGTTCCCAACCCCTTATGAACACTGAAGCTTTCTTT.

This clonotype was detected ten times or more. The V call is TRBV5-1, the J call TRBJ2-3; D may be TRBD2 (5 bases). The CDR3 consists of 15 residues. Germline V gene data show CDR1 as SGHRS and CDR2 as YFSETQ. Between the trimmed V and J ends, which lost 0 bases and 4 bases, there was a span of 12 bases. DNA of the CDR3: TGCGCCAGCAGCTTGGAAGTAGCGCAGGCAGATACGCAGTATTTT. Translation: CASSLEVAQADTQYF.